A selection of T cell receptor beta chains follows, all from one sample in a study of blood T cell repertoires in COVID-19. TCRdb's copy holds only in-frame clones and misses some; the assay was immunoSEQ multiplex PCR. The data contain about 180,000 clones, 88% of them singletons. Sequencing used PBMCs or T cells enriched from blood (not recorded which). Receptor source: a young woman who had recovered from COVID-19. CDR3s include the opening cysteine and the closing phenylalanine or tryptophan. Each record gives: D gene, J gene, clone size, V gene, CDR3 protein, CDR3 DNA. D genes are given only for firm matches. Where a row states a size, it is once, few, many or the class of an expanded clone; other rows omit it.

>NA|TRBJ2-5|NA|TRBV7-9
CASRRTGGQETQYF
TGTGCCAGCAGAAGAACGGGTGGGCAAGAGACCCAGTACTTC
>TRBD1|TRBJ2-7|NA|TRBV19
CASSIGQGYEQYF
TGTGCCAGTAGTATAGGACAGGGGTACGAGCAGTACTTC
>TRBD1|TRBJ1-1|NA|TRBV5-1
CASSSLTGGNTEAFF
TGCGCCAGCAGCTCCCTGACAGGGGGGAACACTGAAGCTTTCTTT
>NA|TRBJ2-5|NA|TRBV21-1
CASSVVEGLKETQYF
TGTGCCAGCAGCGTGGTTGAGGGACTTAAAGAGACCCAGTACTTC
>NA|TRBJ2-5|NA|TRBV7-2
CASSPMRGRQETQYF
TGTGCCAGCAGCCCGATGCGGGGGCGGCAAGAGACCCAGTACTTC
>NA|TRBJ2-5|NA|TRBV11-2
CASSPWVAAVASETQYF
TGTGCCAGCAGCCCATGGGTCGCGGCGGTGGCTTCGGAGACCCAGTACTTC
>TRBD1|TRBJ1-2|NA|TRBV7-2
CASSPITGARGYTF
TGTGCCAGCAGCCCCATTACAGGGGCGCGGGGCTACACCTTC
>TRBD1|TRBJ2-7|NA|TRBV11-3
CASSQDRGEQYF
TGTGCCAGCAGCCAGGACAGGGGGGAGCAGTACTTC
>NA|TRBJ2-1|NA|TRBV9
CASSVAPVYNEQFF
TGTGCCAGCAGCGTAGCGCCGGTCTACAATGAGCAGTTCTTC
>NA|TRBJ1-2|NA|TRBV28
CASSFGEYYGYTF
TGTGCCAGCAGTTTCGGGGAGTACTATGGCTACACCTTC
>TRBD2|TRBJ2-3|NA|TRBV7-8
CASRRTRLAGGSTDTQYF
TGTGCCAGCAGACGGACGCGACTAGCGGGGGGTAGCACAGATACGCAGTATTTT
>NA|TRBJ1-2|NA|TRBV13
CASSLGKRFGVGYTF
TGTGCCAGCAGCTTAGGCAAGCGGTTTGGGGTCGGCTACACCTTC
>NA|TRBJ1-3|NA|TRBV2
CASSAASGILSGNTIYF
TGTGCCAGCAGTGCGGCTTCGGGAATCCTCTCTGGAAACACCATATATTTT
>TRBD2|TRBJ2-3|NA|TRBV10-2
CASSEAGAGDTDTQYF
TGCGCCAGCAGTGAAGCGGGGGCGGGCGACACAGATACGCAGTATTTT
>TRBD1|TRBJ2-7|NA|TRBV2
CASRLSTGGIYEQYF
TGTGCCAGCCGGTTATCTACAGGGGGAATCTACGAGCAGTACTTC
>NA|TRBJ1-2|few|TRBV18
CASQIQTGYGYTF
TGTGCCAGCCAGATACAGACAGGCTATGGCTACACCTTC
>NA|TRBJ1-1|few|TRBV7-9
CASSPPGGGETEAFF
TGTGCCAGCAGCCCTCCGGGTGGGGGCGAGACTGAAGCTTTCTTT
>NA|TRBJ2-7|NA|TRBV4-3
CASSQELGGATYEQYF
TGCGCCAGCAGCCAAGAGTTGGGCGGGGCAACCTACGAGCAGTACTTC
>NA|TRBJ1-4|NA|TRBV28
CASSLFGYTATNEKLFF
TGTGCCAGCAGTTTATTCGGGTATACGGCAACTAATGAAAAACTGTTTTTT
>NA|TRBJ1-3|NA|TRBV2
CASSEAVRLGNTIYF
TGTGCCAGCAGTGAAGCAGTGCGTCTGGGAAACACCATATATTTT
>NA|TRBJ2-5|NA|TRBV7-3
CASSLRPPGQGGETQYF
TGTGCCAGCAGCTTAAGACCCCCCGGGCAGGGCGGAGAGACCCAGTACTTC
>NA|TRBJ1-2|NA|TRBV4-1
CASSPTAQTYGYTF
TGCGCCAGCAGCCCTACAGCACAGACCTATGGCTACACCTTC
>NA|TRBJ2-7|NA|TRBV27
CASSFGGRAYEQYF
TGTGCCAGCAGTTTCGGCGGGCGAGCCTACGAGCAGTACTTC
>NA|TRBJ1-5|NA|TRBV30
CAWQGLGNQPQHF
TGTGCCTGGCAGGGCCTGGGCAATCAGCCCCAGCATTTT
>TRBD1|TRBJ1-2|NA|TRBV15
CATSGGQGGYGYTF
TGTGCCACCAGCGGGGGACAGGGAGGCTATGGCTACACCTTC
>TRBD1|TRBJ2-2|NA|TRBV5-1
CASRLTGANTGELFF
TGCGCCAGCAGACTGACAGGGGCGAACACCGGGGAGCTGTTTTTT
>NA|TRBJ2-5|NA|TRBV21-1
CASSKGLAGGQETQYF
TGTGCCAGCAGCAAAGGTCTCGCGGGAGGTCAAGAGACCCAGTACTTC
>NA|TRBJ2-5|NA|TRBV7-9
CASSLSHDRQEETQYF
TGTGCCAGCAGCTTATCCCACGATAGGCAGGAAGAGACCCAGTACTTC
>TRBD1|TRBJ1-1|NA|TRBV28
CASSPTGGVSEAFF
TGTGCCAGCAGTCCCACAGGGGGAGTCTCTGAAGCTTTCTTT
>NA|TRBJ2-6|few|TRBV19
CASSVEDRANVLTF
TGTGCCAGTAGCGTCGAGGATAGGGCCAACGTCCTGACTTTC
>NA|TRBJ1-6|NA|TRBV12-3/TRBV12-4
CASSLRQGLPLHF
TGTGCCAGCAGTTTAAGGCAGGGCTTACCCCTCCACTTT
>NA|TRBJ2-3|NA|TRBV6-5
CASRRTPSFTDTQYF
TGTGCCAGCAGGAGGACTCCTTCCTTCACAGATACGCAGTATTTT
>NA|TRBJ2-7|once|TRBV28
CASSFLMITGKAYEQYF
TGTGCCAGCAGTTTCCTCATGATTACAGGGAAAGCTTACGAGCAGTACTTC
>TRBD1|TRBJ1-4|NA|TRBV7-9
CASSQGQGGGTNEKLFF
TGTGCCAGCAGCCAGGGACAGGGTGGGGGAACTAATGAAAAACTGTTTTTT
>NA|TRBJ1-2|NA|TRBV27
CASSLAAGVFYGYTF
TGTGCCAGCAGTTTGGCAGCCGGGGTCTTCTATGGCTACACCTTC
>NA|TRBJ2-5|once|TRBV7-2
CASSLEVGGETQYF
TGTGCCAGCAGCTTAGAGGTGGGGGGAGAGACCCAGTACTTC
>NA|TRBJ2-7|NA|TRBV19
CASSIQPGTYEQYF
TGTGCCAGTAGTATACAACCGGGTACCTACGAGCAGTACTTC
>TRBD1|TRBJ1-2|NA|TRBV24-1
CATSDGRSGGSNYGYTF
TGTGCCACCAGTGATGGCCGCTCAGGGGGCTCTAACTATGGCTACACCTTC
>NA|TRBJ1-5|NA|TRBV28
CATLLRDFTTKGLNQPQHF
TGTGCCACACTACTCCGGGACTTTACAACCAAGGGGTTGAATCAGCCCCAGCATTTT
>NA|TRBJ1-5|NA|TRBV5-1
CASSLAGGYNQPQHF
TGCGCCAGCAGCTTGGCCGGGGGATACAATCAGCCCCAGCATTTT
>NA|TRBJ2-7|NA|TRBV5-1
CASSLVSGGYEQYF
TGCGCCAGCAGCTTGGTCTCAGGCGGGTACGAGCAGTACTTC
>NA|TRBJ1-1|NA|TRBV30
CAWSRGGNTEAFF
TGTGCCTGGAGTAGGGGCGGGAACACTGAAGCTTTCTTT
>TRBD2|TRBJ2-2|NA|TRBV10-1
CASRSSGTSRTGELFF
TGCGCCAGCAGATCTTCCGGGACTAGTAGGACCGGGGAGCTGTTTTTT
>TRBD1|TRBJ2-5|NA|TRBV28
CASSLTGSGETQYF
TGTGCCAGCAGCCTGACAGGGAGTGGAGAGACCCAGTACTTC
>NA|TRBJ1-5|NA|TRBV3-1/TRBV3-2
CASSPDSPGLYSNQPQHF
TGTGCCAGCAGCCCTGATTCCCCAGGACTCTATAGCAATCAGCCCCAGCATTTT
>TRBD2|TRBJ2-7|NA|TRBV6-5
CASSYAGTSGTYEQYF
TGTGCCAGCAGTTACGCCGGGACTAGCGGGACCTACGAGCAGTACTTC
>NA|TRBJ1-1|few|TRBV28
CASSLPGVMNTEAFF
TGTGCCAGCAGTTTGCCCGGGGTGATGAACACTGAAGCTTTCTTT
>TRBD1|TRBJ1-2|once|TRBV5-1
CASSTNLDRERGPYGYTF
TGCGCCAGCAGTACGAACCTCGACAGGGAACGGGGACCCTATGGCTACACCTTC
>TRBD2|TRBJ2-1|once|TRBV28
CASSLLAGTYNEQFF
TGTGCCAGCAGTTTACTAGCGGGAACTTACAATGAGCAGTTCTTC
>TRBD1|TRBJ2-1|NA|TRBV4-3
CASSQDRTGSYNEQFF
TGCGCCAGCAGCCAAGATCGGACAGGGTCCTACAATGAGCAGTTCTTC
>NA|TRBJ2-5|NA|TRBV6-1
CASSEGRAAQGTQYF
TGTGCCAGCAGTGAAGGTCGAGCGGCACAAGGGACCCAGTACTTC
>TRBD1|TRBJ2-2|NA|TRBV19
CASSRDRETGELFF
TGTGCCAGTAGCAGGGACAGGGAGACCGGGGAGCTGTTTTTT
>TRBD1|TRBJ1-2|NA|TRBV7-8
CASSPGQEYGYTF
TGTGCCAGCAGCCCGGGACAGGAGTATGGCTACACCTTC
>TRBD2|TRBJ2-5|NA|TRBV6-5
CASSTGTSGKETQYF
TGTGCCAGCAGTACCGGGACTAGCGGGAAAGAGACCCAGTACTTC